A selection of T cell receptor beta chains follows, all from one sample in a study of beta chain features in type 1 diabetes. TCRdb's table, derived via immunoSEQ multiplex PCR, lists solely in-frame clones and lacks some. The table includes about 160,000 clones, roughly 60% detected once. Sequencing input: naive CD4+ T cells from blood. The receptors stem from a young man with type 1 diabetes. Both conserved end residues are part of each CDR3.

CDR3aa,v_gene,j_gene,len
CASSSRTGINSPLHF,TRBV6-5,TRBJ1-6,15
CSVETGADEQYF,TRBV29-1,TRBJ2-7,12
CATSSAGTDYGYTF,TRBV15,TRBJ1-2,14
CASSLRGKVELQETQYF,TRBV7-9,TRBJ2-5,17
CASSTPGLAGTGELFF,TRBV7-2,TRBJ2-2,16
CASSQESRRTDTQYF,TRBV4-3,TRBJ2-3,15
CASSQGVEDTQYF,TRBV4-3,TRBJ2-3,13
CSVERETEAFF,TRBV29-1,TRBJ1-1,11
CASSVEARGETQYF,TRBV9,TRBJ2-5,14
CSARPSSYEQYF,TRBV29-1,TRBJ2-7,12